The 14 T cell receptor beta chains below come from one sample, sequenced in a study of T cell repertoires in cytomegalovirus infection. TCRdb called the reads again in MiXCR, with one record for every CDR3 protein. Of some 300,000 distinct CDR3 sequences in the sample, roughly 13% were seen once. Sequences were obtained from PBMCs. Receptors originate from a human donor in good health (CMV status not recorded). Some clones in this sample may be carry-over from other donors' samples.

This clonotype has only one observation. The chain recombines TRBV20-1 with TRBJ2-1; D may be TRBD1 or TRBD2 (5 bases each). Germline lookup yields CDR1 DFQATT and CDR2 SNEGSKA (reference sequence). Trimming stripped 6 bases from V and 5 bases from J, with 26 bases between. This CDR3 comprises 17 residues. The CDR3 loop is CSARTSQGPAVHNEQFF. The DNA for the CDR3 is TGCAGTGCCCGCACCTCCCAGGGACCCGCCGTCCACAATGAGCAGTTCTTC.

This clonotype was counted only a few times. The chain links TRBV10-3 to TRBJ2-1, with 10 bases identical to TRBD2. Germline CDR1 ENHRY, CDR2 SYGVKD. The CDR3 has 16 residues. The ends lost 10 bases at V and 0 bases at J; junction bases unmatched: 9. In nucleotides, the CDR3 is TGTGCCACCACTAGCGGGGTTCCGAGCTCCTACAATGAGCAGTTCTTC. Translated: CATTSGVPSSYNEQFF.

This clonotype was recorded at least ten times. The chain couples TRBV29-1 to TRBJ2-2, with TRBD2 matching 7 bases. Losses at the gene ends were 6 bases for V and 2 bases for J; bases not matched to a gene: 9. Germline values: CDR1 SQVTM, CDR2 ANQGSEA. The CDR3 spans 15 residues. The CDR3 spells CSVAVLAVNTGELFF. Written as DNA, the CDR3 is TGCAGCGTCGCAGTTCTAGCGGTAAACACCGGGGAGCTGTTTTTT.

This clonotype was seen ten or more times. The J gene is TRBJ1-5, the V gene TRBV7-2; no clear D gene. The CDR3 spans 14 residues. Trimming took 6 bases from V and 2 from J, leaving 11 bases between them. Germline V gives CDR1 SGHTA, CDR2 FQGNSA. This CDR3 reads CASRLGSGNQPQHF. CDR3 DNA sequence: TGTGCCAGCAGGTTGGGCTCGGGCAATCAGCCCCAGCATTTT.

This clonotype occurred many times. The rearrangement uses TRBV20-1 and TRBJ1-1; perhaps TRBD1 as D (5 bases). CDR1 and CDR2 from the germline V gene are DFQATT and SNEGSKA (reference sequence). The CDR3 consists of 14 residues. The CDR3 DNA reads TGCAGCGAGAGTACGGGACCCAGGGACACTGAAGCTTTCTTT. Residues: CSESTGPRDTEAFF.

This clonotype was observed a few times. The chain is built from TRBV20-1 and TRBJ2-1; TRBD2 agrees at 8 bases. The CDR3 consists of 13 residues. The germline gives CDR1 DFQATT, CDR2 SNEGSKA (reference sequence). The trim removed 7 bases at V and 5 bases at J, leaving 7 bases unmatched. The CDR3 nucleotides are TGCAGTGGTGGGCTAGCGGGTGACAATGAGCAGTTCTTC. It specifies CSGGLAGDNEQFF.

This clonotype was detected many times. The chain links TRBV7-2 to TRBJ1-5; possibly TRBD1 for D (5 bases). V was pared by 7 bases and J by 7 bases, with 14 bases between. The CDR3 sequence is 13 residues long. From germline, CDR1 is SGHTA and CDR2 FQGNSA. The CDR3 is CASTDGGGQPQHF. CDR3 in DNA: TGTGCCAGCACCGACGGTGGGGGACAGCCCCAGCATTTT.

This clonotype has ten or more counts. The genes are TRBV28 and TRBJ2-5; D perhaps matches TRBD2 (5 bases). The CDR3 runs to 15 residues. With 6 bases removed from V and 1 base from J, the gap between germline ends came to 15 bases. Germline CDR1 is MDHEN and CDR2 is SYDVKM. The DNA for the CDR3 is TGTGCCAGCAGGAGTGGGCCGGGGTTCCAAGAGACCCAGTACTTC. This encodes CASRSGPGFQETQYF.

The sample holds a few counts of this clonotype. V and J are TRBV5-5 and TRBJ2-2; 13 nucleotides match TRBD2. V lost 4 bases, J lost 2 bases, and 5 bases stayed unmatched. CDR1 is SGHKS and CDR2 is YYEKEE in the germline V gene (reference sequence). CDR3 length: 17 residues. The CDR3: CASSPGLAGLNTGELFF. CDR3 coding DNA: TGTGCCAGCAGCCCGGGACTAGCGGGATTAAACACCGGGGAGCTGTTTTTT.

This clonotype was counted between two and nine times. The V and J genes are TRBV12-3 or TRBV12-4 and TRBJ1-1; D might be TRBD1 (5 bases). Trimming removed 2 bases from V and 1 base from J, with 8 bases in between. CDR3 size: 14 residues. CDR3 sequence: CASSLSQGNTEAFF. DNA of the CDR3: TGTGCCAGCAGTTTAAGTCAGGGGAACACTGAAGCTTTCTTT.

At least ten counts were recorded for this clonotype. This rearrangement joins TRBV5-4 to TRBJ2-5; 9 nucleotides match TRBD1. With 5 bases clipped from V and 5 bases from J, the junction kept 7 bases outside the gene matches. From germline, CDR1 is SGHNT and CDR2 YYREEE (reference sequence). This CDR3 has 14 residues. CDR3 in DNA: TGTGCCAGCAGTATACAGGGGGCGGGGGAGACCCAGTACTTC. Its translation is CASSIQGAGETQYF.

This clonotype has more than one count but fewer than ten. This rearrangement joins TRBV7-9 to TRBJ2-7; 14 bases match TRBD2. Germline V gives CDR1 SEHNR, CDR2 FQNEAQ (reference sequence). CDR3 length equals 19 residues. The V gene end was trimmed by 5 bases and the J gene end by 4 bases; junction bases not matched to a gene: 16. The CDR3 sequence is CASSNFFGTSGRSQYEQYF. The DNA for the CDR3 is TGTGCCAGCAGCAACTTTTTCGGGACTAGCGGGAGAAGCCAATACGAGCAGTACTTC.

This clonotype came up many times. This sequence joins TRBV7-2 and TRBJ2-6; D gene ambiguous. Trimming stripped 5 bases from V and 0 bases from J, with 11 bases between. The CDR3 runs to 16 residues. The germline CDR1 and CDR2 sequences are SGHTA and FQGNSA. The CDR3 is CASSPRRHSGANVLTF. The CDR3 coding sequence is TGTGCCAGCAGCCCCCGGCGGCACTCTGGGGCCAACGTCCTGACTTTC. The full variable domain, completed using reference TRBV7-2 and TRBJ2-6, is GAGVSQSPSNKVTEKGKDVELRCDPISGHTALYWYRQSLGQGLEFLIYFQGNSAPDKSGLPSDRFSAERTGGSVSTLTIQRTQQEDSAVYLCASSPRRHSGANVLTFGAGSRLTVL.

The rearrangement uses TRBV29-1 and TRBJ2-3; TRBD2 is a possible D gene (6 bases). From germline, CDR1 is SQVTM and CDR2 ANQGSEA. This CDR3 spans 16 amino acids. V lost 5 bases and J 3 bases, leaving 21 bases between the germline ends. As DNA, the CDR3 is TGCAGCGTTCCCTCTCGCCGGAGGGGAGTAACAGATACGCAGTATTTT. It is translated as CSVPSRRRGVTDTQYF.